This T cell receptor beta chain was captured in a study of CD8 T cells in ankylosing spondylitis. As for this clonotype: What it binds is unknown.

Germline-derived CDR1 and CDR2 are SGDLS and YYNGEE. The CDR3 extends over 17 amino acids. With 0 bases removed from V and 1 base from J, the gap between germline ends came to 15 bases. Study observations and caveats: Earlier authors reported some of these motif variants in reactive arthritis synovial fluid and blood. Characteristic, it appeared, of ankylosing spondylitis blood was a TCR beta motif of fewer than 10 highly homologous variants.

Using quantitative 5'-RACE with molecular barcodes, the authors made TCR beta libraries. TCRdb used MiXCR to reprocess the 5' RACE reads, holding one entry per CDR3 protein. The repertoire holds about 390,000 distinct CDR3 sequences, 20% to 25% seen once, with approximately 15% in the top ten. The chain couples TRBV9 to TRBJ2-3; D not certain. This sequence originates from a male donor with ankylosing spondylitis. Source material: blood, either unsorted or a sorted T cell fraction (not recorded which). The CDR3, as DNA: TGTGCCAGCAGCGTAGCCAGTTCCGGTATGGGCACAGATACGCAGTATTTT. This gives the protein CASSVASSGMGTDTQYF. Filled out from reference TRBV9 and TRBJ2-3, the complete variable domain reads DSGVTQTPKHLITATGQRVTLRCSPRSGDLSVYWYQQSLDQGLQFLIQYYNGEERAKGNILERFSAQQFPDLHSELNLSSLELGDSALYFCASSVASSGMGTDTQYFGPGTRLTVL.